This T cell receptor (beta chain) was found in a study of a mutant IDH1 vaccine in newly diagnosed glioma. Turning to the study itself: Sex distribution of treated patients was around 62% male and about 38% female; mean age was around 40 years.

General study findings and limits: Apparently unrelated to pseudoprogression were changes in the top peripheral T cell clonotypes.

The ends lost 5 bases at V and 4 bases at J; junction bases unmatched: 5. The CDR3 consists of 15 residues. CDR1 SGHTA and CDR2 FQGNSA come from the germline V gene. Sequencing used immunoSEQ multiplex PCR; TCRdb keeps in-frame clones, though not all of them. The data show around 26,000 clones, around 80% seen once. Remarks on this clone: Antigen: not known.

Time point here: week 23, last vaccination. Every single dose of the vaccine, 300 ug of mutant IDH1 20-mer peptide, came with topical imiquimod. This sequence was found in a young woman with glioma. The sequencing here drew on PBMCs, taken from a glioma patient whose treatment included an IDH1 peptide vaccine. This chain links TRBV7-2 with TRBJ1-5; 10 bases match TRBD1. The CDR3 region has the DNA TGTGCCAGCAGCAAAGGACAGGGGGGGAATCAGCCCCAGCATTTT. Its protein is CASSKGQGGNQPQHF.